This is a list of T cell receptor beta chains from one sample in a study of T cell clones after liver transplantation. Sequencing was performed with immunoSEQ multiplex PCR; in TCRdb, only in-frame clones are kept and a portion is missing. The data hold tens of thousands of clones, with 90% to 95% observed a single time. Source: CD4+ T cells from blood, taken less than 27 months after liver transplant. Receptor source: a human patient who received a liver transplant. A share of the T cells may be of graft donor origin. Both conserved end residues are part of each CDR3. A D gene is named only where the DNA matches it firmly.

TRBV5-1	TRBD2	TRBJ2-6	CASSQASGNSGANVLTF
TRBV25-1	.	TRBJ2-3	CAKGPNLGADTQYF
TRBV6-6	.	TRBJ1-3	CASRQSGNTIYF
TRBV11-3	TRBD1	TRBJ2-7	CASAKGQSSYEQYF
TRBV27	.	TRBJ2-7	CASSSKTGSSYEQYF
TRBV7-8	.	TRBJ1-3	CASSLWQATYSGNTIYF
TRBV6-5	.	TRBJ1-2	CASSYSSGINYGYTF
TRBV7-2	.	TRBJ2-7	CASSGSSGSYEQYF
TRBV7-2	TRBD2	TRBJ2-7	CASSLSGRGSYEQYF
TRBV11-3	.	TRBJ1-1	CASSRKNTEAFF
TRBV10-3	TRBD1	TRBJ1-2	CAISEDRDNYGYTF
TRBV4-2	TRBD2	TRBJ2-2	CASSRTSGSNTGELFF
TRBV25-1	.	TRBJ2-1	CASSEWGGTGNLGQFF
TRBV6-5	TRBD2	TRBJ2-7	CASSYSPRGSSDEQYF
TRBV7-7	TRBD1	TRBJ2-5	CASSPGTGRETQYF
TRBV7-2	.	TRBJ1-5	CASSSGWDQPQHF
TRBV11-3	.	TRBJ1-3	CASSLDLVGNTIYF
TRBV30	TRBD1	TRBJ1-2	CAWTPGQGARGYTF
TRBV2	TRBD1	TRBJ2-7	CAVDRGSEQYF
TRBV28	.	TRBJ1-5	CASSLLGNNQPQHF
TRBV2	TRBD1	TRBJ2-7	CASRDRGDEQYF
TRBV4-3	.	TRBJ2-2	CASSQDAQVAGELFF
TRBV10-3	.	TRBJ1-5	CAIGLQGSNQPQHF
TRBV5-6	TRBD1	TRBJ2-7	CASSSRWDRVQDEQYF
TRBV5-6	TRBD2	TRBJ2-7	CASTVTSEGLDPYEQYF
TRBV5-5	.	TRBJ1-2	CASSRRDLDYGYTF
TRBV29-1	.	TRBJ2-1	CSHTDAAGQFF
TRBV6-5	.	TRBJ1-2	CASRSGVLGYTF
TRBV5-4	TRBD1	TRBJ2-3	CASSSQGATDTQYF
TRBV2	.	TRBJ1-1	CASSGSQGGTEAFF
TRBV18	TRBD1	TRBJ1-4	CASSPPVQGVEKLFF
TRBV7-1	.	TRBJ2-3	CASSSMRGPHTQYF
TRBV4-2	.	TRBJ2-3	CASSQDTGRTQYF
TRBV7-2	.	TRBJ2-1	CASTQAGAGYNEQFF
TRBV5-1	TRBD2	TRBJ2-1	CASSLLSGLAEQFF
TRBV4-1	.	TRBJ2-4	CASPQDRAKNIQYF
TRBV29-1	.	TRBJ2-2	CSVESGRAGELFF
TRBV29-1	.	TRBJ1-2	CSVVGGVDGYTF
TRBV6-6	TRBD1	TRBJ2-7	CASSYSGQGANEQYF
TRBV2	TRBD1	TRBJ2-3	CASSEIGQGNTDTQYF